These 19 T cell receptor beta chains originate from one sample sequenced in a study of blood T cell repertoires in COVID-19. Some clones are missing from TCRdb's copy, which holds only in-frame ones; the method was immunoSEQ multiplex PCR. The sample yields about 130,000 clones, around 87% seen once. The material sequenced was peripheral blood. The receptors originated from a woman aged 55-70 years with acute or convalescent COVID-19.

The V and J genes are TRBV27 and TRBJ2-5; possible D gene TRBD2, 6 bases. V gave up 5 bases and J gave up 4 bases, with 20 bases separating them. The CDR3 extends over 16 amino acids. Germline V lookup: CDR1 MNHEY, CDR2 SMNVEV (reference sequence). CDR3: CASSPAGMPVVETQYF. CDR3 DNA: TGTGCCAGCAGTCCGGCGGGAATGCCCGTCGTAGAGACCCAGTACTTC.

The chain links TRBV5-1 to TRBJ2-1, with 11 bases that match TRBD2. CDR1 and CDR2 (germline): SGHRS, YFSETQ. This CDR3 is built from 15 residues. After removal of 4 bases from V and 9 bases from J, the junction contained 9 bases not matched to a gene. CDR3: CASSNSGRDFGEQFF. The CDR3 bases are TGCGCCAGCAGCAATAGCGGGAGGGATTTTGGTGAGCAGTTCTTC.

In this sample, this clone turned up once. The rearrangement joins TRBV7-9 to TRBJ1-1; D is perhaps TRBD1 (5 bases). Per germline, CDR1 SEHNR and CDR2 FQNEAQ (reference sequence). The ends were cut back, 3 bases at V and 1 base at J, with 9 bases in the middle. This CDR3 is built from 14 residues. The CDR3, as DNA: TGTGCCAGCAGCTTGGGACTTAGGAACACTGAAGCTTTCTTT. The encoded protein is CASSLGLRNTEAFF.

The chain uses TRBV5-1 and TRBJ1-1; tentative D call: TRBD1 (5 bases). The CDR3 runs to 13 residues. Germline CDR1 SGHRS, CDR2 YFSETQ. Trimming shortened V by 5 bases and J by 1 base, and 9 bases separated the two germline ends. CDR3 amino acids: CASRIGGNTEAFF. The CDR3 coding sequence is TGCGCCAGCAGGATCGGGGGGAACACTGAAGCTTTCTTT.

The V gene is TRBV10-2, the J gene TRBJ2-7, with D hard to call. The CDR3 sequence is 12 residues long. V was pared by 6 bases and J by 6 bases, with 12 bases between. Germline CDR1 WSHSY, CDR2 SAAADI. The DNA for the CDR3 is TGCGCCAGCAGGGAAGTCCTAGGCGAGCAGTACTTC. This codes for CASREVLGEQYF.

The rearrangement joins TRBV19 to TRBJ1-5; weak D call: TRBD1 (5 bases). This CDR3 comprises 16 residues. In germline, CDR1 is LNHDA, CDR2 SQIVND (reference sequence). Deletions cut 7 bases from V and 1 base from J, with 17 bases between. CDR3 in DNA: TGTGCCAGTAACCCGCGGGGCAGCGTAAGCAATCAGCCCCAGCATTTT. This codes for CASNPRGSVSNQPQHF.

This clone has just one count. This chain links TRBV18 with TRBJ2-7; D may be TRBD1 (8 bases). This CDR3 region has 14 residues. Trimming shortened V by 8 bases and J by 0 bases, and 14 bases separated the two germline ends. CDR1 and CDR2 from the germline V gene are KGHSH and LQKENI. CDR3 sequence reads: CASAGDRSSYEQYV. In DNA, the CDR3 is TGTGCCAGCGCGGGGGACAGGAGCTCCTACGAGCAGTACGTC.

CDR3 bases: TGTGCCAGCAGCCTACAGGGGTCTTCTAACTATGGCTACACCTTC. This encodes CASSLQGSSNYGYTF. J is TRBJ1-2 and V is TRBV28, with TRBD1 matching 7 bases. The ends lost 6 bases at V and 0 bases at J; junction bases unmatched: 7. This CDR3 is built from 15 residues. Germline V gene lookup returns CDR1 MDHEN and CDR2 SYDVKM.

The V and J genes are TRBV7-6 and TRBJ2-2; TRBD2 matches at 7 bases. Trimming took 4 bases from V and 3 from J; bases not matched to a gene: 8. The germline V gene has CDR1 SGHVS and CDR2 FNYEAQ. CDR3 size: 16 residues. CDR3 protein: CASSSPTGGYTGELFF. The CDR3 DNA reads TGTGCCAGCAGCTCCCCTACGGGGGGTTACACCGGGGAGCTGTTTTTT.

The rearrangement uses TRBV24-1 and TRBJ2-1, with 10 positions matching TRBD2. Germline V gene sequence: CDR1 KGHDR, CDR2 SFDVKD. J gave up 7 bases and V 10 bases, and 6 bases lay outside the gene matches. This CDR3 comprises 13 residues. CDR3 nucleotides: TGTGCCACGAGAGCGGGAGGGCGGAATGAGCAGTTCTTC. It codes for CATRAGGRNEQFF.

The chain is built from TRBV7-8 and TRBJ2-3, with TRBD2 matching over 9 bases. Germline V gives CDR1 SGHVS, CDR2 FQNEAQ. The CDR3 is 16 amino acids. Trimming removed 4 bases from V and 4 bases from J; junction bases left unmatched: 9. The CDR3 nucleotides read TGTGCCAGCAGCTCTATGGCTAGCGGGACCTCAGATACGCAGTATTTT. It translates to CASSSMASGTSDTQYF.

This chain uses TRBV4-1 with TRBJ2-1; 8 bases align to TRBD2. CDR3 size: 18 residues. The ends lost 4 bases at V and 8 bases at J; junction bases unmatched: 19. Per germline, CDR1 MGHRA and CDR2 YSYEKL. The CDR3 DNA reads as TGCGCCAGCAGCCTCCGGAGCGGGGGTACTCCGCCAATGGATGAGCAGTTCTTC. Its translation: CASSLRSGGTPPMDEQFF.

The chain has TRBV3-1 (or the pseudogene TRBV3-2) and TRBJ2-1, with TRBD2 matching over 8 bases. Germline V gene sequence: CDR1 LGHDT, CDR2 YNNKEL (reference sequence). The CDR3 totals 19 residues. Trimming took 1 base from V and 3 from J; bases not matched to a gene: 14. The CDR3 reads CASSQGPPASGPLYNEQFF. The CDR3 nucleotides are TGTGCCAGCAGCCAAGGCCCACCGGCTAGCGGGCCACTCTACAATGAGCAGTTCTTC.

The V gene is TRBV6-6, the J gene TRBJ1-5, with 7 bases matching TRBD1. Germline assignment: CDR1 MNHNY and CDR2 SVGAGI (reference sequence). The CDR3 consists of 16 residues. Trimming took 7 bases from V and 4 from J; bases not matched to a gene: 13. The CDR3 here is CASKSGLKGANQPQHF. CDR3 sequence (DNA): TGTGCCAGCAAATCTGGACTCAAGGGGGCGAATCAGCCCCAGCATTTT.

The J gene is TRBJ2-2, the V gene TRBV5-8; tentatively, D is TRBD2 (5 bases). The germline V gene encodes CDR1 SGHTS and CDR2 YDEGEE. V shed 2 bases and J shed 5 bases, with 13 bases lying between them. CDR3 length: 15 residues. In DNA form, the CDR3 reads TGTGCCAGCAGCTTTTGGGCGGGTCGGACCGGGGAGCTGTTTTTT. Encoded protein: CASSFWAGRTGELFF.

The chain combines TRBV7-2 with TRBJ1-2; perhaps TRBD1 as D (6 bases). CDR3 length equals 14 residues. V gave up 5 bases and J gave up 4 bases, with 14 bases separating them. Germline V CDR1 and CDR2: SGHTA, FQGNSA. The chain's CDR3 is CASSKDSLGYGYTF. As DNA, the CDR3 is TGTGCCAGCAGCAAGGACAGTCTGGGCTATGGCTACACCTTC.

This chain uses TRBV7-8 with TRBJ1-1; D ambiguous. V was clipped by 2 bases and J by 1 base, with 8 bases between them. CDR3 length equals 14 residues. Germline V gives CDR1 SGHVS, CDR2 FQNEAQ. The CDR3 nucleotides are TGTGCCAGCAGCTTAAGAGAGAGGAACACTGAAGCTTTCTTT. This translates into CASSLRERNTEAFF.

CDR3 protein: CASSQGEAAFF. The CDR3 bases are TGTGCCAGCAGCCAAGGTGAGGCGGCTTTCTTT. The rearrangement uses TRBV3-1 (or the pseudogene TRBV3-2) and TRBJ1-1, with unresolved D. The CDR3 covers 11 residues. Trimming took off 1 base at V and 11 bases at J, with 8 bases between the two ends. The germline CDR1 and CDR2 sequences are LGHDT and YNNKEL (reference sequence).

This sequence joins TRBV2 and TRBJ1-1, with D possibly being TRBD1 (6 bases). The CDR3 sequence is 14 residues long. Germline-derived CDR1 and CDR2 are SNHLY and FYNNEI. V was pared by 3 bases and J by 2 bases, with 10 bases between. For the CDR3, the DNA is TGTGCCAGCAGTGACAGGGGAATAAACACTGAAGCTTTCTTT. Translation: CASSDRGINTEAFF.